Described below is a single T cell receptor (beta chain) sequence and its context. Its antigen is not known. The data are from a study of OX40 agonist ivuxolimab in advanced cancers. The study, taken as a whole, reports: Expanded clones were, on average, more numerous among CD8+ T cells than CD4+. Some patients who did not respond also had low normalized T-cell clonal expansion.

CDR3 length: 13 residues. V gave up 8 bases and J gave up 8 bases, with 16 bases separating them. Per the germline V gene, CDR1 is SGHVS and CDR2 is FQNEAQ. Measured with immunoSEQ multiplex PCR; TCRdb has only the in-frame clones, and not every one. The profile shows 22,000 or so clones, roughly 80% of them singletons. The receptor's source is an adult with an advanced solid tumor such as melanoma, head and neck, liver or kidney cancer. The genes are TRBV7-8 and TRBJ2-1, with D perhaps matching TRBD1 or TRBD2 (6 bases each). The sequenced sample was CD4+ or CD8+ T cells sorted from blood, obtained in a trial of the OX40 agonist ivuxolimab. CDR3 sequence: CASSRGPGDEQFF. The CDR3 DNA reads TGTGCCAGCTCCCGGGGGCCGGGTGATGAGCAGTTCTTC.